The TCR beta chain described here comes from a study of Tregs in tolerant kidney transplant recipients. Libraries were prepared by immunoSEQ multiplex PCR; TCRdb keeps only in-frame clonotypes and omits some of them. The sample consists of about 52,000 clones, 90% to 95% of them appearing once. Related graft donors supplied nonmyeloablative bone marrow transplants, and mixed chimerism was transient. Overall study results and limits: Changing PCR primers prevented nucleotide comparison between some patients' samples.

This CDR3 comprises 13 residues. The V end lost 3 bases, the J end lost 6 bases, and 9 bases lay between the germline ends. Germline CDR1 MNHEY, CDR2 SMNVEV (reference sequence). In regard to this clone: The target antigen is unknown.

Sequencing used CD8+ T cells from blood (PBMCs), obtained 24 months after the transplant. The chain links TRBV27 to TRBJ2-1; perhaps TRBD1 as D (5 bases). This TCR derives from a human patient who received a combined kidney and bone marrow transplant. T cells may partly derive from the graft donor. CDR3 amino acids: CASSLAGFNEQFF. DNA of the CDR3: TGTGCCAGCAGTTTGGCAGGGTTCAATGAGCAGTTCTTC.